This is a list of T cell receptor beta chains from one sample in a study of blood T cell repertoires in COVID-19. Some clones are missing from TCRdb's copy, which holds only in-frame ones; the method was immunoSEQ multiplex PCR. The data hold 70,000 to 95,000 clones, with 85% to 95% observed a single time. Input material: peripheral blood. These receptors were collected from a woman in her sixties or seventies with active COVID-19. The CDR3 runs from the conserved cysteine through the conserved F or W. The D gene is left open where the match is weak. Rows give clone size only sometimes, using once, few, many, or a class for an expanded clone.

v_call	clone_size	d_call	j_call	cdr3_nt	cdr3_aa
TRBV5-1	-	-	TRBJ2-5	TGCGCCAGCAGCTTGGCAGGCAGGGCGGAGACCCAGTACTTC	CASSLAGRAETQYF
TRBV10-2	once	-	TRBJ1-1	TGCGCCAGCAGTGACCGTAACACTGAAGCTTTCTTT	CASSDRNTEAFF
TRBV3-1/TRBV3-2	-	-	TRBJ2-7	TGTGCCAGCAGCACCAAAGGGGCTTTCTCTCACGAGCAGTACTTC	CASSTKGAFSHEQYF
TRBV6-5	-	-	TRBJ1-2	TGTGCCAGCAGCTCACAGGGTACCCTCGTTTGGGGCTACACCTTC	CASSSQGTLVWGYTF
TRBV7-2	-	TRBD1	TRBJ2-1	TGTGCCAGCAGCCCAGGGGGGACAGGGAGTATCAATGAGCAGTTCTTC	CASSPGGTGSINEQFF
TRBV6-1	-	-	TRBJ1-2	TGTGCCAGCAGTGAAGTAGGAACAGGGTTAGACTATGGCTACACCTTC	CASSEVGTGLDYGYTF
TRBV14	-	TRBD1	TRBJ1-1	TGTGCCAGCAGCCAAGCCACAGGGGGAACTGAAGCTTTCTTT	CASSQATGGTEAFF
TRBV30	-	-	TRBJ2-1	TGTGCCTGGAGTCGCCTAGCGCGGAATGAGCAGTTCTTC	CAWSRLARNEQFF
TRBV6-6	-	-	TRBJ2-5	TGTGCCAGCAGCCGATCAACCTCGACAGGCGGGGAGACCCAGTACTTC	CASSRSTSTGGETQYF
TRBV14	-	-	TRBJ2-5	TGTGCCAGCAGCCAAGCTGTCCCAAGCGGATTGGAGACCCAGTACTTC	CASSQAVPSGLETQYF
TRBV21-1	-	-	TRBJ1-2	TGTGCCAGCAGCAAGGGCGGTCGGGAGGATGGCTACACCTTC	CASSKGGREDGYTF
TRBV4-1	-	TRBD1	TRBJ1-2	TGCGCCAGCAGCCAAGATGGGCAGGGGGCTCGGTATGGCTACACCTTC	CASSQDGQGARYGYTF
TRBV2	-	-	TRBJ1-5	TGTGCCAGCAGCACCGACACCTCAAATCAGCCCCAGCATTTT	CASSTDTSNQPQHF
TRBV14	-	-	TRBJ2-7	TGTGCCAGCAGCCGATCGGACATTTCCTACGAGCAGTACTTC	CASSRSDISYEQYF
TRBV6-5	-	-	TRBJ1-2	TGTGCCAGCAGTCCGAGGGCTTACCTACCTTCAGGCTACACCTTC	CASSPRAYLPSGYTF
TRBV11-2	-	-	TRBJ1-5	TGTGCCAGCAGCGCCATAGACACTTATAGCAATCAGCCCCAGCATTTT	CASSAIDTYSNQPQHF
TRBV29-1	once	TRBD2	TRBJ2-5	TGCAGCGTGGCTAGCGGGGGGGGAGAGACCCAGTACTTC	CSVASGGGETQYF
TRBV25-1	-	-	TRBJ1-5	TGTGCCAGCAGTGAGTCAGGGGCTATCAATCAGCCCCAGCATTTT	CASSESGAINQPQHF
TRBV19	-	-	TRBJ1-5	TGTGCCAGTAGTGCCCCGCACAGAGAATTCAAGGAGCCCCAGCATTTT	CASSAPHREFKEPQHF
TRBV19	-	TRBD1	TRBJ2-1	TGTGCCAGTAGTTTCCAGGGGGCATATGAGCAGTTCTTC	CASSFQGAYEQFF
TRBV2	-	TRBD1	TRBJ1-6	TGTGCCAGCAGTGAAAGACAGGGGGCAAGTTCACCCCTCCACTTT	CASSERQGASSPLHF
TRBV5-8	-	-	TRBJ2-1	TGTGCCAGCAGCTTGGTACAGGGGGGGAATGAGCAGTTCTTC	CASSLVQGGNEQFF
TRBV6-1	-	-	TRBJ1-6	TGTGCCAGCAGTGAAACGCTCGGGATGTCACCCCTCCACTTT	CASSETLGMSPLHF
TRBV4-2	-	TRBD2	TRBJ2-2	TGTGCCAGCAGCCCCCCGCTAGCGGGGGTAAGGGGGGAGCTGTTTTTT	CASSPPLAGVRGELFF
TRBV25-1	-	TRBD1	TRBJ1-2	TGTGCCAGCCACCAGGGGGCCCTGGGCTACACCTTC	CASHQGALGYTF
TRBV5-4	-	-	TRBJ2-7	TGTGCCAGCAGCTTAGGGGGTTCGGTCTACGAGCAGTACTTC	CASSLGGSVYEQYF
TRBV7-9	-	-	TRBJ1-1	TGTGCCAGCAGCCATACAGGGAAGGATGCGAACACTGAAGCTTTCTTT	CASSHTGKDANTEAFF
TRBV19	-	TRBD2	TRBJ2-5	TGTGCCAGTAGACCCCGCGTTGCGGGAGCCCCTCCATACTTC	CASRPRVAGAPPYF
TRBV5-4	-	TRBD1	TRBJ1-2	TGTGCCAGCAGCTCGAAACAGGGGTCCCACTATGGCTACACCTTC	CASSSKQGSHYGYTF
TRBV9	once	TRBD2	TRBJ2-7	TGTGCCAGCAGCGCAAGCGGGGGGCCCTACGAGCAGTACTTC	CASSASGGPYEQYF
TRBV2	-	TRBD1	TRBJ2-7	TGTGCCACTCTGCTGGACAGGGGTCCTTACGAGCAGTACTTC	CATLLDRGPYEQYF
TRBV23-1	-	-	TRBJ2-7	TGCGCCAGCAGCCACCCCCGGGACGAGCAGTACTTC	CASSHPRDEQYF
TRBV19	-	TRBD2	TRBJ2-2	TGTGCCAGTAGTATTCCGGGGGGGACCGGGAGGGAGCTGTTTTTT	CASSIPGGTGRELFF